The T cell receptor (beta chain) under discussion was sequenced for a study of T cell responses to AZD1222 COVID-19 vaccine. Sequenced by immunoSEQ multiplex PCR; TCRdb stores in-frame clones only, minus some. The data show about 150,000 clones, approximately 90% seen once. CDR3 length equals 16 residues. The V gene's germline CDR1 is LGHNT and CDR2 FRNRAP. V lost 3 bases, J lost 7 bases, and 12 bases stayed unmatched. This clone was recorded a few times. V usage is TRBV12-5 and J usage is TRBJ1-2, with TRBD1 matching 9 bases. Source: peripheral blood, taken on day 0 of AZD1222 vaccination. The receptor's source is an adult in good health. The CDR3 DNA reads TGTGCTAGTGGTTTATTCGTTGGACAGGGGAGGTTTGGCTACACCTTC. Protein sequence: CASGLFVGQGRFGYTF.